The sequence of this TCR beta chain was determined in a study of shared clonotypes between healthy human individuals (dated by TCRdb to about 2020). With regard to the full study: A couple of women and a few men aged 18 to 49 years were included in the cohort. For each donor, three plates each were used for CD4 naive and CD4 memory, two plates were used for CD8 naive, and one plate was used for CD8 memory. To estimate repertoire size and how much clonotypes are shared between individuals, the study performed deep sequencing of blood TCR repertoires from a handful of healthy adults. Different laboratories and diverse techniques were used to prepare libraries and sequence TCR repertoires, to increase sequencing depth and limit assay-specific biases. Per donor, leukapheresis produced somewhere between about 0.9 and 10 billion PBMCs. General findings and caveats noted by the study authors: The genetic and exposure-history diversity represented was limited by the small number of donors. Clonotypes shared by all four sorted-subset donors showed higher generation probabilities than non-shared clonotypes. Only blood was sampled, and tissue TCR repertoires likely differ from those in blood. Based on pairwise subsampling, the degree of clonotype sharing among donors was expected to be affected by sequencing depth. Naive subsets generally had larger estimated clonotype richness than memory subsets. Across a few donors, about 5% of naive CD4, approximately 4% of naive CD8, roughly 2.2% of memory CD4, and under 0.45% of memory CD8 clonotypes were shared. Even with the large sequencing depth, rarefaction of the sorted-subset datasets indicated that sequencing was incomplete.

Healthy HIV-negative adults with no recently reported acute infections or vaccinations were included as donors. Every donor was a Caucasian adult living in Nashville, Tennessee, USA. CD4+ T cells were enriched by magnetic negative selection; naive cells were then positively selected on CD45RA, and the negative fraction formed the memory subset. After blood collection by leukapheresis, PBMCs were isolated using Ficoll-Histopaque density gradient centrifugation and then cryopreserved in the vapor phase of liquid nitrogen. Purity and quantity of every magnetically sorted T cell population were checked by analytical flow cytometry. Each sorted fraction had its genomic DNA isolated and then quantified by UV absorbance on a Nanodrop 2000c. This clone appeared once. The antigen it binds to is not known. One base away there is no much larger clone; base qualities are not given. Using the deep immunoSEQ assay, multiplex PCR amplified TCR CDR3 regions from genomic DNA. Extracted genomic DNA from each cell subset was spread evenly across all wells of several immunoSEQ 96-well plates, with each plate serving as a replicate. Each replicate PCR for sorted subsets received 150 to 250 ng genomic DNA, equal to about 29,000 T cell genomes. Purified libraries were quantified with a Qubit 3.0 fluorometer, sized on a Bioanalyzer 2100, and re-quantified with the KAPA Library Quantification kit. Every immunoSEQ 96-well plate was sequenced on a separate single-read 150-cycle Illumina NextSeq 550 flow cell. Under the source paper's analysis protocol: Because the immunoSEQ output held only junctional sequences and lacked quality scores, the filtering could not match the filtering applied to full-length reads. Sequences were annotated with PyIR, a Python wrapper for IgBLAST v1.9, using IMGT germline references to assign V/J genes and CDR3. Reads were filtered out if the reads had weak V/J assignments (E-value above 1e-6), no CDR3, stop codons, out-of-frame junctions, or ambiguous translated residues. V3J clonotypes were defined by identical inferred V gene, J gene, and CDR3 amino acid sequence. The percentage overlap between two repertoires was calculated by dividing the number of shared unique clonotypes by the size of the smaller repertoire. Three approaches were used to assess repertoire richness: RTK rarefaction, the Chao1 estimator, and Recon v2.1 estimates of unobserved clonotypes. Generation probabilities were computed with OLGA for all TCRbeta clonotypes obtained by the gDNA method from several donors. Here the immuneACCESS table is served through TCRdb, limited to in-frame sequences with V and J called. Missing clones are a known gap in these copies; in checked studies unresolved V genes cover under half, and the rest lacks a known reason. The D gene and trimming were derived from the DNA, and the V and J assignments and clone size from that table. Here the sample has a few million clones; 93% occur a single time. Around 0.4% of the sample is taken by the ten largest.

Material: naive CD4+ T cells from PBMCs. This specimen's cell subset or site label, per the study, means: CD45RA+ positively selected. The origin of this receptor is a man in his late teens or twenties in good health. Some clones in this sample may be carry-over from other donors' samples.

This receptor has the CDR3 CASRRGTGAYNEQFF. The DNA sequence is TGTGCCAGCAGAAGGGGGACAGGGGCCTACAATGAGCAGTTCTTC. The V gene is TRBV25-1 and the J gene is TRBJ2-1; the junction holds 10 bases that match TRBD1. V is trimmed back by 6 bases and J by 2 bases, and the junction contains 4 bases that no gene match accounts for. The CDR3, from cysteine to phenylalanine, totals 15 residues. Only the CDR3 region is kept as DNA, spanning 45 bases read in frame from base 1. According to the germline V gene, CDR1 reads MGHDK and CDR2 reads SYGVNS.